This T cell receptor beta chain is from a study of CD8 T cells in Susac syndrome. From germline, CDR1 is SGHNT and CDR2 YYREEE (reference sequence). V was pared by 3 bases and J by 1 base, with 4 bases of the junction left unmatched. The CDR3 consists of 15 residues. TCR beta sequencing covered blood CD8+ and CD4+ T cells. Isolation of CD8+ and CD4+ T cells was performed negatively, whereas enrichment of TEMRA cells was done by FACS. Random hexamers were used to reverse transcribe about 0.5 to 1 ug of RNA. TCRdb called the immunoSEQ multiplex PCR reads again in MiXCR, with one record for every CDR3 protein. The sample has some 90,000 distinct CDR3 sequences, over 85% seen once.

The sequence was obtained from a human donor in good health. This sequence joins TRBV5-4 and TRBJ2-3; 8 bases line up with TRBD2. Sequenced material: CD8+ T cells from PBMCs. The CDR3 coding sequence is TGTGCCAGCAGCTCGCGGGGGGCCGGCACAGATACGCAGTATTTT. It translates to CASSSRGAGTDTQYF.